These 30 T cell receptor beta chains share one sample of origin, sequenced in a study of blood T cell repertoires in COVID-19. The method was immunoSEQ multiplex PCR; TCRdb's version includes in-frame clones alone and lacks a portion of them. The data hold a few hundred thousand clones, with roughly 90% observed a single time. Sequencing input: peripheral blood. The receptors derive from a man aged 35 to 55 with acute or convalescent COVID-19.

The V call is TRBV20-1, the J call TRBJ2-2; possible D gene TRBD2, 7 bases. V lost 3 bases, J lost 3 bases, and 17 bases lay in between. CDR1 and CDR2 (germline): DFQATT, SNEGSKA (reference sequence). The CDR3 length is 16 residues. CDR3 sequence (DNA): TGCAGTGCTAGTCCCCTAGGGGGGGGCTACACCGGGGAGCTGTTTTTT. Protein product: CSASPLGGGYTGELFF.

This sequence joins TRBV19 and TRBJ2-5, with 7 positions matching TRBD1. J lost 7 bases, V lost 7 bases, and 15 bases had no gene match. CDR1 is LNHDA, CDR2 SQIVND, per germline (reference sequence). The CDR3 consists of 15 residues. This CDR3 is CASTEWTGDLRTQYF. In DNA, the CDR3 is TGTGCCAGTACTGAATGGACAGGAGATTTACGGACCCAGTACTTC. Combining the CDR3 with reference TRBV19 and TRBJ2-5 gives the whole variable domain DGGITQSPKYLFRKEGQNVTLSCEQNLNHDAMYWYRQDPGQGLRLIYYSQIVNDFQKGDIAEGYSVSREKKESFPLTVTSAQKNPTAFYLCASTEWTGDLRTQYFGPGTRLLVL.

The chain employs TRBV3-1 (or the pseudogene TRBV3-2) and TRBJ2-7; D unclear. Trimming took 1 base from V and 7 from J, leaving 17 bases between them. This CDR3 region has 15 residues. The V gene's germline CDR1 is LGHDT and CDR2 YNNKEL (reference sequence). The CDR3 DNA reads TGTGCCAGCAGCCAAGGTGCGGAATCGGGTCGAGAGCAGTACTTC. It specifies CASSQGAESGREQYF.

The chain employs TRBV19 and TRBJ2-1; tentatively, D is TRBD2 (7 bases). With 7 bases removed from V and 8 bases from J, the gap between germline ends came to 24 bases. Looked up from germline, CDR1 is LNHDA and CDR2 is SQIVND (reference sequence). This CDR3 region has 16 residues. CDR3 sequence (DNA): TGTGCCAGTAAAAATCGAGGGGGGGACCGGGAGGATGAGCAGTTCTTC. Translated: CASKNRGGDREDEQFF.

The rearrangement joins TRBV11-1 to TRBJ2-5; tentatively, D is TRBD1 (6 bases). Trimming stripped 5 bases from V and 2 bases from J, with 12 bases between. Germline CDR1 and CDR2: SGHAT and FQDESV (reference sequence). The CDR3 spans 14 residues. CDR3 sequence (DNA): TGTGCCAGCAGCCGGCTACAGGGACAAGAGACCCAGTACTTC. Protein sequence: CASSRLQGQETQYF.

In this sample, this clone turned up once. The genes are TRBV9 and TRBJ2-3; D unclear. This CDR3 region has 12 residues. Germline V gene lookup returns CDR1 SGDLS and CDR2 YYNGEE. Trimming pared 4 bases from V and 0 bases from J, leaving 3 bases between. Here the CDR3 reads CASSPSTDTQYF. CDR3 bases: TGTGCCAGCAGCCCAAGCACAGATACGCAGTATTTT.

This clone was detected only a few times. The chain combines TRBV6-1 with TRBJ2-2; TRBD1 aligns across 10 bases. V lost 3 bases, J lost 6 bases, and 1 base stayed unmatched. Germline V gives CDR1 MNHNS, CDR2 SASEGT. The CDR3 consists of 14 residues. Here the CDR3 reads CASSDGQGAGELFF. CDR3 sequence (DNA): TGTGCCAGCAGTGACGGACAGGGGGCCGGGGAGCTGTTTTTT.

The rearrangement joins TRBV11-2 to TRBJ2-3; D may be TRBD2 (5 bases). Germline lookup yields CDR1 SGHAT and CDR2 FQNNGV. V was trimmed by 3 bases and J by 1 base, leaving 14 bases between them. The CDR3 runs 16 residues. The CDR3 coding sequence is TGTGCCAGCAGCTTGACCCGAGGAGGCCGCACAGATACGCAGTATTTT. Protein sequence: CASSLTRGGRTDTQYF.

V and J are TRBV19 and TRBJ2-7; 7 bases are shared with TRBD1. V lost 6 bases and J lost 1; bases outside the gene matches: 3. The length of the CDR3 is 13 residues. Germline CDR1 is LNHDA and CDR2 is SQIVND (reference sequence). The CDR3 loop reads CASSPTGSYEQYF. DNA for the CDR3: TGTGCCAGTAGCCCGACAGGGTCCTACGAGCAGTACTTC.

The chain uses TRBV28 and TRBJ2-4; D is ambiguous. The CDR3 runs to 21 residues. Looked up from germline, CDR1 is MDHEN and CDR2 is SYDVKM. The V end lost 3 bases, the J end lost 1 base, and 28 bases lay between the germline ends. The CDR3 DNA reads as TGTGCCAGCAGTTTTGAGTTTGGGCAAAGAGTGGGTCAAGAGGCCAAAAACATTCAGTACTTC. It encodes CASSFEFGQRVGQEAKNIQYF.

This clone was counted a single time. V usage is TRBV3-1 (or the pseudogene TRBV3-2) and J usage is TRBJ1-2, with 9 bases lining up with TRBD1. The CDR3 covers 15 residues. Germline V gene lookup returns CDR1 LGHDT and CDR2 YNNKEL (reference sequence). With V trimmed by 1 base and J by 6 bases, 6 bases remained unmatched. As DNA, the CDR3 is TGTGCCAGCAGCCAAGTAGGACAGGGGACGGATGGCTACACCTTC. It specifies CASSQVGQGTDGYTF.

The rearrangement links TRBV4-1 to TRBJ2-7; unclear D gene. Germline V gene sequence: CDR1 MGHRA, CDR2 YSYEKL. The CDR3 consists of 12 residues. The germline V and J ends were trimmed by 5 bases and 3 bases, with 8 bases remaining between them. In nucleotides, the CDR3 is TGCGCCAGCAGCGAAACGGGCTACGAGCAGTACTTC. Protein sequence: CASSETGYEQYF.

V is TRBV3-1 (or the pseudogene TRBV3-2) and J is TRBJ2-5, with D possibly matching TRBD2 (5 bases). Germline V gene lookup returns CDR1 LGHDT and CDR2 YNNKEL (reference sequence). The CDR3 is made up of 19 amino acids. V was pared by 4 bases and J by 2 bases, with 26 bases between. The CDR3 loop is CASSPWVEALDSKQETQYF. In DNA, the CDR3 is TGTGCCAGCAGCCCGTGGGTGGAGGCCCTGGACTCAAAACAAGAGACCCAGTACTTC.

This chain links TRBV5-1 with TRBJ1-3; possible D gene TRBD1, 5 bases. V was cut by 0 bases and J by 4 bases, with 8 bases left in between. This CDR3 has 14 residues. Germline V gene sequence: CDR1 SGHRS, CDR2 YFSETQ. CDR3 coding DNA: TGCGCCAGCAGCTTGGGGGGACTGGGAAACACCATATATTTT. It specifies CASSLGGLGNTIYF.

The chain recombines TRBV5-4 with TRBJ2-2, with TRBD1 identical over 8 bases. Per germline, CDR1 SGHNT and CDR2 YYREEE (reference sequence). The CDR3 contains 16 residues. The J segment lost 1 base and the V segment lost 4 bases, leaving 6 bases of the junction unmatched. CDR3 sequence reads: CASSTAGTGNTGELFF. As DNA, the CDR3 is TGTGCCAGCAGCACCGCCGGGACAGGGAACACCGGGGAGCTGTTTTTT.

CDR3 protein: CASSLAWGYTDTQYF. CDR3 coding DNA: TGTGCCAGCAGCTTGGCCTGGGGCTACACAGATACGCAGTATTTT. V gene TRBV5-5 combines with J gene TRBJ2-3, with D possibly being TRBD1 (5 bases). The germline V and J ends were trimmed by 0 bases and 2 bases, with 10 bases remaining between them. CDR1 is SGHKS, CDR2 YYEKEE, per germline (reference sequence). CDR3 length: 15 residues.

V and J are TRBV5-1 and TRBJ1-2, with a possible D match to TRBD1 (6 bases). Trimming pared 2 bases from V and 5 bases from J, leaving 16 bases between. Germline V gives CDR1 SGHRS, CDR2 YFSETQ. The CDR3 has 15 amino acids. CDR3: CASSFGQPKIYGYTF. DNA of the CDR3: TGCGCCAGCAGCTTTGGACAGCCTAAAATTTATGGCTACACCTTC. Together with reference TRBV5-1 and TRBJ1-2, the CDR3 gives the full variable domain: KAGVTQTPRYLIKTRGQQVTLSCSPISGHRSVSWYQQTPGQGLQFLFEYFSETQRNKGNFPGRFSGRQFSNSRSEMNVSTLELGDSALYLCASSFGQPKIYGYTFGSGTRLTVV.

V gene TRBV28 combines with J gene TRBJ1-4; a weak D match, TRBD1 (5 bases). Germline loops: CDR1 MDHEN, CDR2 SYDVKM. The CDR3 length is 13 residues. V dropped 7 bases and J dropped 8 bases, with 14 bases sitting between them. The CDR3 loop reads CASINGGDEKLFF. The CDR3 DNA sequence: TGTGCCAGCATCAACGGGGGGGACGAAAAACTGTTTTTT.

This chain connects TRBV10-3 to TRBJ2-1; 9 bases map to TRBD1. CDR3 size: 14 residues. Germline V gives CDR1 ENHRY, CDR2 SYGVKD. J lost 6 bases, V lost 6 bases, and 6 bases had no gene match. In DNA, the CDR3 is TGTGCCATCAGGACGGACAGGGGTCTCAATGAGCAGTTCTTC. Amino acids: CAIRTDRGLNEQFF.

This chain joins TRBV9 and TRBJ2-3, with D perhaps matching TRBD1 (6 bases). This CDR3 is built from 17 residues. The V end was cut by 0 bases, the J end by 2 bases, with 16 bases between. Germline CDR1 is SGDLS and CDR2 is YYNGEE. This chain's CDR3 is CASSVGVGTGTTDTQYF. The CDR3 coding sequence is TGTGCCAGCAGCGTAGGGGTGGGAACAGGGACCACAGATACGCAGTATTTT.

This chain links TRBV19 with TRBJ1-5, with TRBD1 identical over 9 bases. Germline CDR1 and CDR2: LNHDA and SQIVND (reference sequence). The CDR3 runs 15 residues. Trimming at V came to 8 bases and at J to 2 bases, leaving 7 bases not matched to a gene. For the CDR3, the DNA is TGTGCCAGTTGGACAGGGGAGTTAGGCAATCAGCCCCAGCATTTT. As protein: CASWTGELGNQPQHF.

This chain connects TRBV19 to TRBJ1-2, with a possible D match to TRBD1 (5 bases). The V end was cut by 3 bases, the J end by 6 bases, with 11 bases between. This CDR3 has 13 amino acids. The germline CDR1 and CDR2 sequences are LNHDA and SQIVND (reference sequence). CDR3 region: CASSISGDHGYTF. The CDR3 DNA reads as TGTGCCAGTAGTATTTCGGGGGATCATGGCTACACCTTC.

The chain carries TRBV28 and TRBJ2-1; TRBD1 might be the D (5 bases). Per germline, CDR1 MDHEN and CDR2 SYDVKM. Trimming removed 6 bases from V and 9 bases from J, with 9 bases in between. This CDR3 has 11 residues. The CDR3 DNA reads as TGTGCCAGCAGACGGACACTTGAGCAGTTCTTC. Its translation: CASRRTLEQFF.

The chain joins TRBV5-1 to TRBJ2-5; TRBD2 matches 13 bases. J lost 5 bases, V lost 4 bases, and 8 bases had no gene match. CDR3 length: 16 amino acids. CDR1 and CDR2 (germline): SGHRS, YFSETQ. CDR3 loop: CASSGQLAGGLETQYF. CDR3 coding DNA: TGCGCCAGCAGCGGACAACTAGCGGGGGGGCTGGAGACCCAGTACTTC.

The chain joins TRBV28 to TRBJ2-2; a weak D match, TRBD1 (6 bases). The CDR3 runs 11 residues. In germline, CDR1 is MDHEN, CDR2 SYDVKM. The V end was cut by 8 bases, the J end by 10 bases, with 11 bases between. As DNA, the CDR3 is TGTGCCAGCGCAGGGGTTCCGGAGCTGTTTTTT. As protein: CASAGVPELFF.

The genes are TRBV9 and TRBJ2-1; 8 nucleotides line up with TRBD1. Per the germline V gene, CDR1 is SGDLS and CDR2 is YYNGEE. With V trimmed by 3 bases and J by 7 bases, 12 bases remained unmatched. The CDR3 contains 16 residues. The DNA of the CDR3 is TGTGCCAGCAGCGAAGAGAACAGGGGGTCGGGAAATGAGCAGTTCTTC. It specifies CASSEENRGSGNEQFF.

CDR3 protein: CASSYSTGQGTYF. Here the CDR3 DNA reads TGTGCCAGCAGTTATAGTACGGGACAGGGCACGTACTTC. The chain combines TRBV27 with TRBJ2-7; 9 bases align to TRBD1. Unmatched junction bases numbered 10, after V lost 4 bases and J lost 12 bases. The CDR3 sequence is 13 residues long. Germline CDR1 reads MNHEY; CDR2 reads SMNVEV (reference sequence).

V usage is TRBV7-9 and J usage is TRBJ1-5, with 8 bases identical to TRBD1. CDR3 length: 15 residues. J lost 3 bases, V lost 3 bases, and 4 bases had no gene match. The V gene's germline CDR1 is SEHNR and CDR2 FQNEAQ (reference sequence). This CDR3 is CASSLSGGFNQPQHF. DNA of the CDR3: TGTGCCAGCAGCTTGTCAGGGGGCTTCAATCAGCCCCAGCATTTT. The full variable domain, rest sourced from reference TRBV7-9 and TRBJ1-5, is DTGVSQNPRHKITKRGQNVTFRCDPISEHNRLYWYRQTLGQGPEFLTYFQNEAQLEKSRLLSDRFSAERPKGSFSTLEIQRTEQGDSAMYLCASSLSGGFNQPQHFGDGTRLSIL.

The gene calls are TRBV7-8 and TRBJ2-1; 12 bases are a match to TRBD2. CDR1 and CDR2 from the germline V gene are SGHVS and FQNEAQ. Germline trimming cut 5 bases from V and 2 bases from J; bases unmatched to any gene: 28. CDR3 length: 24 amino acids. CDR3 sequence (DNA): TGTGCCAGCAGCCCTAGCCACCCTCGGCTAGCGGGGGGGCTAAGTGGCGGAACCTACAATGAGCAGTTCTTC. It encodes CASSPSHPRLAGGLSGGTYNEQFF.

This clone was seen only once. V usage is TRBV7-3 and J usage is TRBJ1-2; possible D gene TRBD1, 6 bases. Trimming removed 5 bases at V and 7 bases at J, with 14 bases between. CDR3 length: 13 amino acids. Germline V gives CDR1 SGHTA, CDR2 FQGTGA. The CDR3 nucleotides are TGTGCCAGCAGCACTGGCAGGGGAAGTGGCTACACCTTC. Translated, it gives CASSTGRGSGYTF.